The count of the clone carrying this TCR beta chain is one. The sample is drawn from a study of control samples from healthy donors and cancer patients. Here immunoSEQ multiplex PCR was the method, and the copy in TCRdb shows in-frame clones only, minus some. Of 90,000 or so clones detected, 88% appear once; the ten largest clones hold approximately 15%. The CDR3 runs 11 residues. The V gene's germline CDR1 is MNHNY and CDR2 SVGAGI (reference sequence). V was clipped by 5 bases and J by 7 bases, with 8 bases between them. The sequenced sample consisted of blood. This sequence originates from a woman in her seventies in good health. The V call is TRBV6-6, the J call TRBJ1-2, with no clear D. CDR3 sequence: CASSPGLGYTF. The CDR3 DNA is TGTGCCAGCAGTCCCGGGCTTGGCTACACCTTC.